This entry features one T cell receptor (beta chain) sequence. V shed 0 bases, J shed 5 bases, and the junction held 7 bases outside the gene matches. This CDR3 is built from 16 residues. CDR1 is LGHNA and CDR2 is YNFKEQ in the germline V gene. This table comes from immunoSEQ multiplex PCR, and its TCRdb copy is limited to in-frame clones, with some not included. Here the sample spans about 500,000 clones, about 85% being singletons. This specimen belongs to a study of blood T cell repertoires in COVID-19. Study context: PBMCs, B-cell-depleted T cells, or T cells were the source of the cDNA or gDNA that made up the material.

Sample: PBMCs or T cells enriched from blood (not recorded which). This sequence joins TRBV4-2 and TRBJ2-1, with TRBD1 matching over 7 bases. This sequence was found in a woman aged 18-35 years who had recovered from COVID-19. Here the CDR3 reads CASSQDIRGSNNEQFF. CDR3 nucleotide sequence: TGTGCCAGCAGCCAAGATATCAGGGGGTCGAACAATGAGCAGTTCTTC.